This T cell receptor beta chain is from a study of T cell responses to AZD1222 COVID-19 vaccine. Note on this clone: What it binds is not known.

The study, taken as a whole, reports: Baseline testing showed seropositivity in only a handful of AZD1222 recipients.

TCRdb's copy holds only in-frame clones and misses some; the assay was immunoSEQ multiplex PCR. This table has about 110,000 clones, around nine tenths appearing once. The CDR3 extends over 13 amino acids. CDR1 LGHNA and CDR2 YSLEER come from the germline V gene. The ends were cut back, 1 base at V and 3 bases at J, with 4 bases in the middle. The chain has TRBV4-3 and TRBJ1-3; no clear D gene. Here the sequenced sample was peripheral blood, taken on day 0 of AZD1222 vaccination. The sequence was collected from an adult in good health. The CDR3 sequence is CASSQGYGNTIYF. In DNA, the CDR3 is TGCGCCAGCAGCCAAGGGTATGGAAACACCATATATTTT.